The rows below give T cell receptor beta chains drawn from one sample of a study of shared clonotypes between healthy human individuals. The repertoire was sequenced with immunoSEQ multiplex PCR; TCRdb's copy has only in-frame clones and lacks some. The table lists fewer than 1.4 million clones, around 78% of them singletons. Sequenced material: memory CD4+ T cells from PBMCs. The receptors come from a man aged 18 to 35 in good health. Some clones in this sample may be carry-over from other donors' samples. Both conserved end residues are part of each CDR3. Some rows mark clone size as missing; the rest say once, few, many or name a class of expanded clone.

cdr3_length: 14; v_call: TRBV7-9; j_call: TRBJ1-2; clone_size: .; cdr3_aa: CASSPMGAPRGYTF
cdr3_length: 15; v_call: TRBV25-1; j_call: TRBJ2-5; clone_size: few; cdr3_aa: CASSESGPPIETQYF
cdr3_length: 16; v_call: TRBV5-1; j_call: TRBJ2-5; clone_size: .; cdr3_aa: CASSRGTSGGQETQYF
cdr3_length: 16; v_call: TRBV14; j_call: TRBJ2-7; clone_size: once; cdr3_aa: CASSQDRRPSPSEQYF
cdr3_length: 15; v_call: TRBV5-1; j_call: TRBJ2-3; clone_size: .; cdr3_aa: CASSPLAGGPDTQYF
cdr3_length: 13; v_call: TRBV30; j_call: TRBJ2-3; clone_size: .; cdr3_aa: CAWSIGGRAAQYF
cdr3_length: 14; v_call: TRBV7-9; j_call: TRBJ1-1; clone_size: .; cdr3_aa: CASSLAQGNTEAFF
cdr3_length: 14; v_call: TRBV5-6; j_call: TRBJ1-5; clone_size: .; cdr3_aa: CASSLGFSNQPQHF
cdr3_length: 15; v_call: TRBV5-1; j_call: TRBJ2-3; clone_size: few; cdr3_aa: CASSPRTSFSDTQYF
cdr3_length: 14; v_call: TRBV6-5; j_call: TRBJ2-7; clone_size: .; cdr3_aa: CASRTQLAGYEQYF
cdr3_length: 12; v_call: TRBV30; j_call: TRBJ2-7; clone_size: .; cdr3_aa: CAWSRGGGEQYF
cdr3_length: 15; v_call: TRBV27; j_call: TRBJ1-6; clone_size: few; cdr3_aa: CASAGGEARSSPLHF
cdr3_length: 18; v_call: TRBV5-1; j_call: TRBJ2-3; clone_size: .; cdr3_aa: CASSRTGLAGGGADTQYF
cdr3_length: 16; v_call: TRBV5-1; j_call: TRBJ2-5; clone_size: .; cdr3_aa: CASSLSVGRGQETQYF
cdr3_length: 14; v_call: TRBV7-9; j_call: TRBJ2-7; clone_size: .; cdr3_aa: CASSMTGGWDEQYF
cdr3_length: 16; v_call: TRBV18; j_call: TRBJ2-3; clone_size: .; cdr3_aa: CASSPAIGGSTDTQYF
cdr3_length: 13; v_call: TRBV28; j_call: TRBJ2-7; clone_size: .; cdr3_aa: CATKTGGPYEQYF
cdr3_length: 14; v_call: TRBV28; j_call: TRBJ1-4; clone_size: .; cdr3_aa: CASSFPQSVEKLFF
cdr3_length: 15; v_call: TRBV30; j_call: TRBJ2-2; clone_size: .; cdr3_aa: CAWILAGLDTGELFF
cdr3_length: 14; v_call: TRBV28; j_call: TRBJ1-1; clone_size: .; cdr3_aa: CASRQGTPATEAFF
cdr3_length: 16; v_call: TRBV11-2; j_call: TRBJ1-2; clone_size: once; cdr3_aa: CASSSRGGVTNYGYTF
cdr3_length: 14; v_call: TRBV30; j_call: TRBJ1-1; clone_size: few; cdr3_aa: CAWSTDTENTEAFF
cdr3_length: 14; v_call: TRBV28; j_call: TRBJ2-5; clone_size: .; cdr3_aa: CASNTEGGRETQYF
cdr3_length: 14; v_call: TRBV5-8; j_call: TRBJ2-7; clone_size: few; cdr3_aa: CASSLEGTVPLVYF
cdr3_length: 14; v_call: TRBV27; j_call: TRBJ2-3; clone_size: .; cdr3_aa: CAARGRPETDTQYF
cdr3_length: 17; v_call: TRBV4-2; j_call: TRBJ2-2; clone_size: .; cdr3_aa: CASSQDTAGGFTGELFF
cdr3_length: 14; v_call: TRBV5-1; j_call: TRBJ2-7; clone_size: few; cdr3_aa: CASSLRGEPYEQYF
cdr3_length: 15; v_call: TRBV28; j_call: TRBJ2-7; clone_size: .; cdr3_aa: CASSLLYGGQYEQYF
cdr3_length: 13; v_call: TRBV2; j_call: TRBJ1-1; clone_size: .; cdr3_aa: CASRADRGTEAFF
cdr3_length: 13; v_call: TRBV14; j_call: TRBJ1-2; clone_size: .; cdr3_aa: CASTPGARYGYTF
cdr3_length: 14; v_call: TRBV6-5; j_call: TRBJ2-7; clone_size: .; cdr3_aa: CASSRDRRRRGQYF
cdr3_length: 13; v_call: TRBV5-6; j_call: TRBJ2-3; clone_size: .; cdr3_aa: CASSPSYLDTQYF
cdr3_length: 16; v_call: TRBV7-2; j_call: TRBJ2-3; clone_size: once; cdr3_aa: CASSLSGSKFLDTQYF
cdr3_length: 16; v_call: TRBV27; j_call: TRBJ2-7; clone_size: few; cdr3_aa: CASSPYRNLLSYEQYF
cdr3_length: 15; v_call: TRBV2; j_call: TRBJ1-3; clone_size: .; cdr3_aa: CASSASTVSGNTIYF
cdr3_length: 13; v_call: TRBV29-1; j_call: TRBJ1-5; clone_size: .; cdr3_aa: CSTKQGSGQPQHF
cdr3_length: 16; v_call: TRBV5-8; j_call: TRBJ1-4; clone_size: .; cdr3_aa: CASSLRGDGPYEKLFF